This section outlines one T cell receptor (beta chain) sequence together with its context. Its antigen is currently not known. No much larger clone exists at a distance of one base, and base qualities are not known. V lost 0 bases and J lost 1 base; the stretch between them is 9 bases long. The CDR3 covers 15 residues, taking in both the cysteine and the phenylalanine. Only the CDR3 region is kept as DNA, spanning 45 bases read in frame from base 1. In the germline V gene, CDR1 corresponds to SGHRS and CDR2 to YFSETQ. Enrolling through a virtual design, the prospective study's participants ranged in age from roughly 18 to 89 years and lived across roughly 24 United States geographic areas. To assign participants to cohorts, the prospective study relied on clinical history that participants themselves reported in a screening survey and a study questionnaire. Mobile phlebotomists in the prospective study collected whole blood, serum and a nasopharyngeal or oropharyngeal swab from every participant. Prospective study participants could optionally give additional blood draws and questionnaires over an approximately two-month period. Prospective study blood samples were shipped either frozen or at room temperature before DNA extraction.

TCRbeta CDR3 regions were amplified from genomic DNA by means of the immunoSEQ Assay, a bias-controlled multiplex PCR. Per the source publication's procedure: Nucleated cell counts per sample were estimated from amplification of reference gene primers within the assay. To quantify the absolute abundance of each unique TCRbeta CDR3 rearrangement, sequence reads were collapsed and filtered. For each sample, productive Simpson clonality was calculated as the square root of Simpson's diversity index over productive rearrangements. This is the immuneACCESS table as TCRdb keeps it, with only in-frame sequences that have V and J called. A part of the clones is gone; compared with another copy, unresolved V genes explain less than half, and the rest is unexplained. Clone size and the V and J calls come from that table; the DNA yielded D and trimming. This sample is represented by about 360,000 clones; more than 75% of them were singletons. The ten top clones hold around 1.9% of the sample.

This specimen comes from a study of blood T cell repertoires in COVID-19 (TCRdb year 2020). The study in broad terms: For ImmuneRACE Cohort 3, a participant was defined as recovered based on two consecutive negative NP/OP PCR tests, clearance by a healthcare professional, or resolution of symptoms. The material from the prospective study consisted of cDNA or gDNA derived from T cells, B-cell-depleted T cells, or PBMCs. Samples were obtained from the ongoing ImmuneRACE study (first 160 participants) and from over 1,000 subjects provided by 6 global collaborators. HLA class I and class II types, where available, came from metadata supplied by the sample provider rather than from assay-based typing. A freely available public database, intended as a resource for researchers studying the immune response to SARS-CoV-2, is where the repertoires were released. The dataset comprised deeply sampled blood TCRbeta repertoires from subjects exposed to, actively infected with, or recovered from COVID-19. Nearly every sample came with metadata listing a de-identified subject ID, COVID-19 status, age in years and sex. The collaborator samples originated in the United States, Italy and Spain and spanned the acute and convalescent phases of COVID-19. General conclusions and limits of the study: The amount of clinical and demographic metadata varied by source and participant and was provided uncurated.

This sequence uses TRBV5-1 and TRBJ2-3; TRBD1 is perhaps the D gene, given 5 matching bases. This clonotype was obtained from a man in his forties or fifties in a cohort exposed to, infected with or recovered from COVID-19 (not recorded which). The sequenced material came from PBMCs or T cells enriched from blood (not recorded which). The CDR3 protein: CASSLGQMRTDTQYF. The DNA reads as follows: TGCGCCAGCAGCTTGGGACAGATGCGCACAGATACGCAGTATTTT. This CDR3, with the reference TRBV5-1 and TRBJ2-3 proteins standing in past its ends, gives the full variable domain KAGVTQTPRYLIKTRGQQVTLSCSPISGHRSVSWYQQTPGQGLQFLFEYFSETQRNKGNFPGRFSGRQFSNSRSEMNVSTLELGDSALYLCASSLGQMRTDTQYFGPGTRLTVL.